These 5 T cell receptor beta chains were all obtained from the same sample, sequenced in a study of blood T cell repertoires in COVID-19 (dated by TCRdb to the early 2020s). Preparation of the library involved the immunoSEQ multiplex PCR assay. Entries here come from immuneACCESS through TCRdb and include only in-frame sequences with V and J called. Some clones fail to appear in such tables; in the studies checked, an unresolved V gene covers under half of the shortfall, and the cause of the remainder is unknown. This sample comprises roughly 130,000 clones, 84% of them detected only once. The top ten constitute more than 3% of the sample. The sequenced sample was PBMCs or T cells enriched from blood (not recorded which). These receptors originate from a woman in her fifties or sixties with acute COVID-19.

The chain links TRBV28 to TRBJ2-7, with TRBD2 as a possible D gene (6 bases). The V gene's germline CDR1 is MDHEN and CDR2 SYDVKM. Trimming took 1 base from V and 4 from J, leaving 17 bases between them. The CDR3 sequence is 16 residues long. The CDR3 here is CASSLSRLVILYEQYF. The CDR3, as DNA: TGTGCCAGCAGTTTATCGAGACTAGTAATACTTTACGAGCAGTACTTC. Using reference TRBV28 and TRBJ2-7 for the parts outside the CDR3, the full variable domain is DVKVTQSSRYLVKRTGEKVFLECVQDMDHENMFWYRQDPGLGLRLIYFSYDVKMKEKGDIPEGYSVSREKKERFSLILESASTNQTSMYLCASSLSRLVILYEQYFGPGTRLTVT.

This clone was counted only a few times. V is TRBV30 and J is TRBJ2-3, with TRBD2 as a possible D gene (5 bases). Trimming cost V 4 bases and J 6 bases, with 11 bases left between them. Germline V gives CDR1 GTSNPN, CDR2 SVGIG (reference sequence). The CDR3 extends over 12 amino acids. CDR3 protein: CAWKLSGDTQYF. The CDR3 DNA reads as TGTGCCTGGAAGTTATCGGGGGATACGCAGTATTTT. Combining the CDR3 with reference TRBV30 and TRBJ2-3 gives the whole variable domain SQTIHQWPATLVQPVGSPLSLECTVEGTSNPNLYWYRQAAGRGLQLLFYSVGIGQISSEVPQNLSASRPQDRQFILSSKKLLLSDSGFYLCAWKLSGDTQYFGPGTRLTVL.

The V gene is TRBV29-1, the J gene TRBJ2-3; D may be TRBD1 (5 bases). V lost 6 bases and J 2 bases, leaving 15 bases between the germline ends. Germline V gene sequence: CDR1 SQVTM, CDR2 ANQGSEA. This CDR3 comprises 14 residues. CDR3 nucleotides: TGCAGCGTCAGGGATCCTTCTTCCACAGATACGCAGTATTTT. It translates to CSVRDPSSTDTQYF.

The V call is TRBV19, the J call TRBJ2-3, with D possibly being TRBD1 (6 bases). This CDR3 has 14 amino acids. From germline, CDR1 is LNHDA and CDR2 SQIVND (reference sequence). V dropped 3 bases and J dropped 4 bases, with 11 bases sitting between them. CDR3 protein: CASSIEQGADTQYF. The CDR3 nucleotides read TGTGCCAGTAGTATTGAACAGGGTGCAGATACGCAGTATTTT.

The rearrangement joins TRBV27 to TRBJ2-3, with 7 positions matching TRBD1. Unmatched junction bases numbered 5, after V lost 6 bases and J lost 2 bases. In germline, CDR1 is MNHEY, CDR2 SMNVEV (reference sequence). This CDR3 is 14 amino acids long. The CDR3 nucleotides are TGTGCCAGCAGAGGGACAGAAAACACAGATACGCAGTATTTT. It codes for CASRGTENTDTQYF.